The clone carrying this TCR beta chain was counted many times. Its antigen is not known. This sample is drawn from a study of T cells in Graves' hyperthyroidism and ophthalmopathy. The V gene end was trimmed by 4 bases and the J gene end by 3 bases; junction bases not matched to a gene: 16. The CDR3 spans 18 residues. The germline gives CDR1 MDHEN, CDR2 SYDVKM. Patients were excluded for uncontrolled infection, other autoimmune disease, pregnancy or lactation. It was RNA transcripts that yielded the amplified TCR beta CDR3 regions. First-round RT-PCR with HTBI primers amplified the TCR CDR3 region. MiXCR, applied by TCRdb to the multiplex PCR reads, yields one record per CDR3 protein. Of 550,000 to 600,000 distinct CDR3 sequences detected, approximately 15% appear once; the ten largest clones hold over 6%. The study, taken as a whole, reports: The model forecast ophthalmopathy, anticipating it by a median about 7 months before onset.

This sequence was found in a woman between 18 and 29 years old with Graves' ophthalmopathy. Sequencing was carried out using blood. The chain joins TRBV28 to TRBJ2-5; TRBD2 agrees at 8 bases. Written as DNA, the CDR3 is TGTGCCAGCAGTTCGGAGCGGGAGAGTCTGGAGGGAGAAGAGACCCAGTACTTC. This sequence encodes CASSSERESLEGEETQYF. Full variable domain (remainder filled in from reference TRBV28 and TRBJ2-5): DVKVTQSSRYLVKRTGEKVFLECVQDMDHENMFWYRQDPGLGLRLIYFSYDVKMKEKGDIPEGYSVSREKKERFSLILESASTNQTSMYLCASSSERESLEGEETQYFGPGTRLLVL.